The clone carrying this T cell receptor (beta chain) was counted only a few times. Its antigen is not known. The time point is: blood at routine non-recurrence follow-up after resection. No cell sorting; template was whole RNA from tumor, lung tissue or PBMC. The data were obtained in a study of spatial heterogeneity in lung cancer. In the study overall: In cases with available follow-up PBMC samples, these were sequenced at a median of about 25 months after resection. Detection consistently yielded more beta chains than alpha chains. Raw reads showed each unique TCR and UMI combination turning up more than ten times on average. Notes on the study in general: Ubiquitous expanded tumor TCRs surfaced in blood more at resection than they did at follow-up.

TCRdb itself ran the 5' RACE reads through MiXCR, one entry per CDR3 protein. The top ten hold roughly 17% of the sample, which has about 120,000 distinct CDR3 sequences, approximately 12% seen once. Unmatched junction bases numbered 5, after V lost 4 bases and J lost 2 bases. Germline V gene lookup returns CDR1 DFQATT and CDR2 SNEGSKA (reference sequence). CDR3 size: 13 residues. This sequence originates from a male donor with early-stage non-small cell lung cancer. J is TRBJ2-7 and V is TRBV20-1, with TRBD1 identical over 7 bases. The sequencing used PBMCs, collected at follow-up. DNA for the CDR3: TGCAGTGCTACGGACAGGTTAGCCTACGAGCAGTACTTC. Residues: CSATDRLAYEQYF.